These 27 T cell receptor beta chains share one sample of origin, sequenced in a study of somatic mutations in cytotoxic T cells in rheumatoid arthritis. Using immunoSEQ multiplex PCR, the repertoire was profiled, and TCRdb retains in-frame clones only, with some absent. In the table there are some 17,000 clones, almost 85% of which are singletons. Sequences were obtained from CD8+ T cells sorted from blood. The receptors shown here come from an adult with rheumatoid arthritis.

This clone showed up just once. The V and J genes are TRBV7-6 and TRBJ1-2; maybe TRBD1 (5 bases). The V and J ends lost 1 base and 6 bases respectively, with 15 bases between them. CDR1 is SGHVS, CDR2 FNYEAQ, per germline. The CDR3 spans 15 residues. The CDR3 nucleotides read TGTGCCAGCAGCTTAGGCCCCAGGGCCGGGGATGGCTACACCTTC. Protein: CASSLGPRAGDGYTF.

The J gene is TRBJ1-1, the V gene TRBV6-6; D is ambiguous. The CDR3 has 14 residues. CDR1 is MNHNY, CDR2 SVGAGI, per germline (reference sequence). V lost 4 bases to trimming and J lost 0 bases, with 9 bases between them. The chain's CDR3 is CASSSSRLNTEAFF. For the CDR3, the DNA is TGTGCCAGCAGTTCATCCCGCCTGAACACTGAAGCTTTCTTT.

The gene calls are TRBV7-7 and TRBJ2-5, with 7 nucleotides matching TRBD2. J was trimmed by 4 bases and V by 1 base; bases with no gene match: 9. The CDR3 is 16 residues long. CDR1 is SSHAT, CDR2 FNYEAQ, per germline (reference sequence). CDR3 in DNA: TGTGCCAGCAGCTTAGTGTTTGGCGGGAGCAGAGAGACCCAGTACTTC. Residues: CASSLVFGGSRETQYF.

The chain links TRBV29-1 to TRBJ2-1, with 14 bases lining up with TRBD2. This CDR3 contains 16 residues. V gave up 6 bases and J gave up 4 bases; unmatched junction bases: 8. Germline V lookup: CDR1 SQVTM, CDR2 ANQGSEA. CDR3 amino acids: CSVAGTSGSGYNEQFF. CDR3 sequence (DNA): TGCAGCGTGGCCGGGACTAGCGGGAGTGGGTACAATGAGCAGTTCTTC.

This sequence joins TRBV2 and TRBJ2-4; 8 bases map to TRBD1. The CDR3 consists of 20 residues. From germline, CDR1 is SNHLY and CDR2 FYNNEI. Germline trimming cut 4 bases from V and 0 bases from J; bases unmatched to any gene: 17. The CDR3 nucleotides read TGTGCCAGCAGTGGGGAGACCGGGACAGGAACGCCACTAGCCAAAAACATTCAGTACTTC. Protein product: CASSGETGTGTPLAKNIQYF.

The chain is built from TRBV27 and TRBJ2-7; no clear D gene. Germline lookup yields CDR1 MNHEY and CDR2 SMNVEV (reference sequence). The CDR3 consists of 17 residues. Trimming took off 3 bases at V and 3 bases at J, with 21 bases between the two ends. The CDR3 reads CASSLFGRPDPFYEQYF. The CDR3 DNA reads as TGTGCCAGCAGTTTGTTCGGACGCCCCGACCCTTTCTACGAGCAGTACTTC.

The genes are TRBV6-5 and TRBJ2-2; D tentatively fits TRBD1 or TRBD2 (5 bases each). The CDR3 consists of 15 residues. V lost 5 bases and J 6 bases, leaving 16 bases between the germline ends. In germline, CDR1 is MNHEY, CDR2 SVGAGI. The DNA of the CDR3 is TGTGCCAGCAGTACGACCCAAGTGGGGGCCGGGGAGCTGTTTTTT. This sequence encodes CASSTTQVGAGELFF.

This rearrangement joins TRBV6-5 to TRBJ1-1; D gene uncertain. CDR3 length equals 15 residues. V lost 0 bases and J 5 bases, leaving 13 bases between the germline ends. Germline lookup yields CDR1 MNHEY and CDR2 SVGAGI. CDR3 nucleotides: TGTGCCAGCAGTTACTCGAATAAGGGAGTTACTGAAGCTTTCTTT. This translates into CASSYSNKGVTEAFF.

The chain uses TRBV11-2 and TRBJ2-7, with TRBD2 as a possible D gene (5 bases). The CDR3 totals 17 residues. Germline V lookup: CDR1 SGHAT, CDR2 FQNNGV. Trimming cost V 0 bases and J 5 bases, with 20 bases left between them. This CDR3 reads CASSLEMSPARENEQYF. The CDR3 nucleotides are TGTGCCAGCAGCTTAGAGATGTCACCAGCCCGGGAAAACGAGCAGTACTTC. Full variable domain (rest looked up from reference TRBV11-2 and TRBJ2-7): EAGVAQSPRYKIIEKRQSVAFWCNPISGHATLYWYQQILGQGPKLLIQFQNNGVVDDSQLPKDRFSAERLKGVDSTLKIQPAKLEDSAVYLCASSLEMSPARENEQYFGPGTRLTVT.

This clone was detected only once. This chain links TRBV2 with TRBJ2-1; 7 nucleotides agree with TRBD2. The CDR3 runs 15 residues. Germline V gene sequence: CDR1 SNHLY, CDR2 FYNNEI. Germline trimming cut 2 bases from V and 5 bases from J; bases unmatched to any gene: 6. The CDR3 sequence is CASSEFGLVNNEQFF. The CDR3 DNA follows: TGTGCCAGCAGTGAATTCGGACTAGTCAACAATGAGCAGTTCTTC. The full variable domain, its missing parts supplied by reference TRBV2 and TRBJ2-1, is EPEVTQTPSHQVTQMGQEVILRCVPISNHLYFYWYRQILGQKVEFLVSFYNNEISEKSEIFDDQFSVERPDGSNFTLKIRSTKLEDSAMYFCASSEFGLVNNEQFFGPGTRLTVL.

The chain has TRBV2 and TRBJ1-2; D is unclear. V lost 6 bases to trimming and J lost 0 bases, with 11 bases between them. This CDR3 is 14 amino acids long. Germline-derived CDR1 and CDR2 are SNHLY and FYNNEI. The CDR3 nucleotides are TGTGCCAGCAGGGCAGGACCAGCTAACTATGGCTACACCTTC. This translates into CASRAGPANYGYTF.

The V and J genes are TRBV27 and TRBJ1-5; 9 bases map to TRBD1. Germline trimming cut 2 bases from V and 7 bases from J; bases unmatched to any gene: 3. This CDR3 spans 14 amino acids. CDR1 MNHEY and CDR2 SMNVEV come from the germline V gene (reference sequence). Here the CDR3 DNA reads TGTGCCAGCAGTTTAGTTACAGGGGGCCAGCCCCAGCATTTT. Residues: CASSLVTGGQPQHF.

This chain joins TRBV5-6 and TRBJ2-7, with D perhaps matching TRBD2 (6 bases). CDR1 SGHDT and CDR2 YYEEEE come from the germline V gene. The length of the CDR3 is 13 residues. V was pared by 1 base and J by 3 bases, with 8 bases between. CDR3 coding DNA: TGTGCCAGCAGCTTGATGGGGGGCTACGAGCAGTACTTC. Translating it yields CASSLMGGYEQYF.

This clone is medium-sized within its sample. The genes are TRBV4-2 and TRBJ1-5, with D possibly matching TRBD1 (6 bases). The CDR3 contains 16 residues. Trimming shortened V by 0 bases and J by 7 bases, and 16 bases separated the two germline ends. The germline gives CDR1 LGHNA, CDR2 YNFKEQ. Written as DNA, the CDR3 is TGTGCCAGCAGCCAAGAACAGGGCCCGGGGGTCCAGCCCCAGCATTTT. Protein sequence: CASSQEQGPGVQPQHF.

The chain couples TRBV5-4 to TRBJ1-1; D is perhaps TRBD1 (5 bases). Trimming removed 4 bases at V and 4 bases at J, with 8 bases between. Germline CDR1 and CDR2: SGHNT and YYREEE (reference sequence). This CDR3 comprises 12 residues. This chain's CDR3 is CASSAGRTEAFF. The CDR3 bases are TGTGCCAGCAGCGCGGGGCGCACTGAAGCTTTCTTT. Together with reference TRBV5-4 and TRBJ1-1, the CDR3 gives the full variable domain: ETGVTQSPTHLIKTRGQQVTLRCSSQSGHNTVSWYQQALGQGPQFIFQYYREEENGRGNFPPRFSGLQFPNYSSELNVNALELDDSALYLCASSAGRTEAFFGQGTRLTVV.

This clone was seen once. The rearrangement joins TRBV7-2 to TRBJ1-2; possibly TRBD1 for D (5 bases). This CDR3 spans 14 amino acids. Germline CDR1 and CDR2: SGHTA and FQGNSA. The V end lost 5 bases, the J end lost 4 bases, and 14 bases lay between the germline ends. The CDR3: CASSPFRQPYGYTF. In nucleotides, the CDR3 is TGTGCCAGCAGCCCCTTCAGACAGCCCTATGGCTACACCTTC. The entire variable domain, with the rest obtained from reference TRBV7-2 and TRBJ1-2, is as follows: GAGVSQSPSNKVTEKGKDVELRCDPISGHTALYWYRQSLGQGLEFLIYFQGNSAPDKSGLPSDRFSAERTGGSVSTLTIQRTQQEDSAVYLCASSPFRQPYGYTFGSGTRLTVV.

The chain recombines TRBV19 with TRBJ2-7, with 9 bases identical to TRBD2. This CDR3 has 15 residues. Germline CDR1 and CDR2: LNHDA and SQIVND (reference sequence). Trimming took 1 base from V and 2 from J; bases not matched to a gene: 3. The CDR3 loop is CASSIGSGGTYEQYF. The CDR3 nucleotides read TGTGCCAGTAGTATAGGTAGCGGGGGCACCTACGAGCAGTACTTC.

The CDR3 DNA is TGTGCCAGTAGTACACTAACAAGGGGCAATCAGCCCCAGCATTTT. Encoded protein: CASSTLTRGNQPQHF. The V call is TRBV19, the J call TRBJ1-5; unclear D gene. CDR1 LNHDA and CDR2 SQIVND come from the germline V gene (reference sequence). This CDR3 region has 15 residues. V was cut by 4 bases and J by 2 bases, with 12 bases left in between.

This sequence joins TRBV6-5 and TRBJ2-5; D call uncertain. The CDR3 is 12 amino acids. V lost 0 bases and J 5 bases, leaving 4 bases between the germline ends. Germline loops: CDR1 MNHEY, CDR2 SVGAGI. CDR3 nucleotide sequence: TGTGCCAGCAGTTACTCTCCGGAGACCCAGTACTTC. It specifies CASSYSPETQYF.

This rearrangement joins TRBV5-6 to TRBJ2-7; 8 bases agree with TRBD1. J gave up 3 bases and V 3 bases, and 5 bases lay outside the gene matches. The CDR3 runs 14 residues. CDR1 is SGHDT, CDR2 YYEEEE, per germline. For the CDR3, the DNA is TGTGCCAGCAGCTACGGGACAGGCATCTACGAGCAGTACTTC. It encodes CASSYGTGIYEQYF.

This clone was observed a single time. This chain joins TRBV30 and TRBJ2-7; 10 bases map to TRBD2. This CDR3 region has 14 residues. Germline V gives CDR1 GTSNPN, CDR2 SVGIG (reference sequence). With V trimmed by 2 bases and J by 5 bases, 6 bases remained unmatched. CDR3 in amino acids: CAWSFPSGGNEQYF. CDR3 DNA: TGTGCCTGGAGTTTTCCTAGCGGGGGAAACGAGCAGTACTTC.

The chain is built from TRBV10-1 and TRBJ2-3, with a tentative D call TRBD2 (5 bases). This CDR3 has 13 residues. Trimming took 9 bases from V and 2 from J, leaving 12 bases between them. Germline V gene sequence: CDR1 WNHNN, CDR2 SYGVQD (reference sequence). The DNA for the CDR3 is TGCGCCAGTCAAGCGGATCCCACAGATACGCAGTATTTT. Its protein is CASQADPTDTQYF.

The rearrangement joins TRBV10-1 to TRBJ2-3, with 7 bases lining up with TRBD1. Unmatched junction bases numbered 11, after V lost 2 bases and J lost 6 bases. This CDR3 is 16 amino acids long. CDR1 WNHNN and CDR2 SYGVQD come from the germline V gene (reference sequence). CDR3 residues: CASSEPSTGIRDTQYF. The CDR3, as DNA: TGCGCCAGCAGTGAGCCTTCGACAGGGATTAGGGATACGCAGTATTTT.

This chain connects TRBV18 to TRBJ2-3, with D possibly TRBD1 on 6 matching bases. The V gene's germline CDR1 is KGHSH and CDR2 LQKENI. CDR3 length equals 17 residues. V was shortened by 4 bases and J by 0 bases, with 17 bases between the two germline ends. The CDR3 DNA follows: TGTGCCAGCTCACAGGAGGACAGCCGGAAAAGCACAGATACGCAGTATTTT. This translates into CASSQEDSRKSTDTQYF.

This clone was observed a handful of times. This chain links TRBV27 with TRBJ2-2; D unresolved. The V gene lost 0 bases and the J gene lost 1 base, with 3 bases spanning the gap. Germline V gene lookup returns CDR1 MNHEY and CDR2 SMNVEV (reference sequence). The CDR3 is 14 residues long. CDR3: CASSLSLNTGELFF. The CDR3 nucleotides are TGTGCCAGCAGTTTATCCTTGAACACCGGGGAGCTGTTTTTT.

This chain connects TRBV6-1 to TRBJ1-2; no firm D call. With 2 bases removed from V and 5 bases from J, the gap between germline ends came to 12 bases. CDR1 is MNHNS and CDR2 is SASEGT in the germline V gene. The CDR3 runs to 14 residues. Here the CDR3 DNA reads TGTGCCAGCAGTGAAACTCTGAGAGGTTATGGCTACACCTTC. It codes for CASSETLRGYGYTF.

In this sample, this clone turned up once. This chain joins TRBV7-2 and TRBJ2-2; D may be TRBD1 (6 bases). The CDR3 consists of 13 residues. Germline lookup yields CDR1 SGHTA and CDR2 FQGNSA. The V gene lost 5 bases and the J gene lost 5 bases, with 9 bases spanning the gap. CDR3 amino acids: CASSPTGTGELFF. In nucleotides, the CDR3 is TGTGCCAGCAGCCCTACAGGGACCGGGGAGCTGTTTTTT.